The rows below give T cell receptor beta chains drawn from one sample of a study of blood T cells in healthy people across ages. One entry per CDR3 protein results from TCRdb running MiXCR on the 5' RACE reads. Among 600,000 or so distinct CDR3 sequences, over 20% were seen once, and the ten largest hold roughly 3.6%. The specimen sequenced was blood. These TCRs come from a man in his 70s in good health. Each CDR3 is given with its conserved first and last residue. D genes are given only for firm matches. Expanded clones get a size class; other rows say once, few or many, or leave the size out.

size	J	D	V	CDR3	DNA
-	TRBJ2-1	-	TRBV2	CASGRTDSTYNEQFF	TGTGCCAGCGGGAGGACAGATTCCACCTACAATGAGCAGTTCTTC
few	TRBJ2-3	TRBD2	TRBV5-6	CASSLGLLAGVEDTQYF	TGTGCCAGCAGCCTCGGCCTACTAGCGGGAGTTGAGGATACGCAGTATTTT
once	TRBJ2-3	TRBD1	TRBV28	CASSFPGRGISTDTQYF	TGTGCCAGCAGTTTCCCCGGCAGGGGGATCAGCACAGATACGCAGTATTTT
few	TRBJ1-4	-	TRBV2	CASSERQGLNEKLFF	TGTGCCAGCAGTGAAAGGCAGGGACTCAATGAAAAACTGTTTTTT
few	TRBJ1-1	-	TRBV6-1	CASTGPREWRF	TGTGCCAGCACCGGACCCCGGGAGTGGCGCTTT
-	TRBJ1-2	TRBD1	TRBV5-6	CASSRTQGPGYTF	TGTGCCAGCAGCCGCACACAGGGGCCTGGCTACACCTTC
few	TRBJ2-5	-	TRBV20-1	CSATGSQETQYF	TGCAGTGCGACAGGTAGTCAAGAGACCCAGTACTTC
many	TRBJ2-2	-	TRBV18	CASSPNTGELFF	TGTGCCAGCAGCCCTAACACCGGGGAGCTGTTTTTT
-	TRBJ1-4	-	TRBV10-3	CAISDLAGNEKLFF	TGTGCCATCAGCGACCTTGCTGGTAATGAAAAACTGTTTTTT
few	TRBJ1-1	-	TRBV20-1	CSASGVDTEAFF	TGCAGTGCTAGCGGAGTGGACACTGAAGCTTTCTTT
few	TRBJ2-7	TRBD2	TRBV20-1	CSARGLAGGPFAEQYF	TGCAGTGCTAGAGGGCTAGCGGGAGGGCCATTTGCCGAGCAGTACTTC
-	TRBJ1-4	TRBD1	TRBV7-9	CASREGQGNGGEKLFF	TGTGCCAGCAGAGAGGGACAGGGGAACGGTGGTGAAAAACTGTTTTTT
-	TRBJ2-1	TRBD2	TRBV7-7	CASSLGAGRYNEQFF	TGTGCTAGCAGCTTAGGAGCGGGAAGATACAATGAGCAGTTCTTC
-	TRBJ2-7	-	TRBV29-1	CSVGGDSLGSYEQYF	TGCAGCGTTGGCGGAGACAGCCTCGGCTCCTACGAGCAGTACTTC
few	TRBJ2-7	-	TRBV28	CASSSSGQTLGEQYF	TGTGCCAGCAGTTCATCCGGACAGACCCTCGGCGAGCAGTACTTC
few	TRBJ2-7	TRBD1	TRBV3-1	CASSQDRTGLYEQYF	TGTGCCAGCAGCCAAGATCGGACAGGGCTCTACGAGCAGTACTTC
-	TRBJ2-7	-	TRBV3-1	CASSPSTGESYEQYF	TGTGCCAGCAGCCCATCGACGGGGGAATCCTACGAGCAGTACTTC
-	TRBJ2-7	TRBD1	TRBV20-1	CSASRDRPTYEQYF	TGCAGTGCTTCACGGGACAGACCAACCTACGAGCAGTACTTC
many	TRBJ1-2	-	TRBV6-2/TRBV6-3	CASSDRRYGYTF	TGTGCCAGCAGCGACAGGCGCTATGGCTACACCTTC
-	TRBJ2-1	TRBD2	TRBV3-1	CASSRREGNYNEHFF	TGTGCCAGCAGCCGGAGGGAGGGGAATTACAATGAGCACTTCTTC
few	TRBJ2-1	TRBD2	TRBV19	CASSISGTHSEQFF	TGTGCCAGTAGTATTAGCGGGACTCACAGTGAGCAGTTCTTC
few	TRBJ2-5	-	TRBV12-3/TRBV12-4	CASSSRVETQYF	TGTGCCAGCAGTTCTCGGGTGGAGACCCAGTACTTC
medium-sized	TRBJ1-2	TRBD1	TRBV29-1	CSVTQGVGGYTF	TGCAGCGTTACACAGGGGGTCGGTGGCTACACCTTC
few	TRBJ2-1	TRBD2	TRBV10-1	CASIGLAGPREQFF	TGCGCCAGCATAGGACTAGCGGGGCCTCGGGAGCAGTTCTTC
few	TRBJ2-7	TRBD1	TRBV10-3	CAISENPGQGAVNEQYF	TGTGCCATCAGTGAGAACCCGGGACAGGGGGCTGTAAACGAGCAGTACTTC
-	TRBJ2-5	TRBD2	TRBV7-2	CASSLGPPGGQETQYF	TGTGCCAGCAGCTTAGGTCCCCCGGGAGGGCAAGAGACCCAGTACTTC
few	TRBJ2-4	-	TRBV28	CAGLGISVLEAKNIQYF	TGTGCCGGCCTGGGCATTTCAGTCTTAGAAGCCAAAAACATTCAGTACTTC